Presented here are 29 T cell receptor beta chains from one specimen sequenced in a study of T cell repertoires in cytomegalovirus infection. Their antigens are not known. TCRdb re-derived calls from the reads in MiXCR, one entry per CDR3 protein. The table records approximately 110,000 distinct CDR3 sequences, around 31% of them present only once. Specimen: CD8+ T cells from cultured PBMCs, collected from culture after CMV antigen stimulation. These TCRs come from a human donor in good health (CMV status not recorded). Some clones in this sample may be carry-over from other donors' samples.

The chain uses TRBV7-4 and TRBJ2-1; 7 bases agree with TRBD1. The CDR3 totals 16 residues. Germline V gene sequence: CDR1 SGHVT, CDR2 SQSDAQ. Losses at the gene ends were 0 bases for V and 6 bases for J; bases not matched to a gene: 8. CDR3 in amino acids: CASSLADETGLNEQFF. In nucleotides, the CDR3 is TGTGCCAGCAGCTTAGCGGACGAGACAGGGCTCAATGAGCAGTTCTTC.

There are many counts of this clonotype. The chain couples TRBV27 to TRBJ1-2, with D unclear. There are 16 residues in the CDR3. Trimming pared 4 bases from V and 4 bases from J, leaving 19 bases between. Germline V gives CDR1 MNHEY, CDR2 SMNVEV (reference sequence). The CDR3 bases are TGTGCCAGCAGTTCGCAGGAAGGACGGCTACTCTATGGCTACACCTTC. Protein sequence: CASSSQEGRLLYGYTF.

This chain links TRBV27 with TRBJ1-1, with D possibly being TRBD1 (6 bases). The CDR3 consists of 15 residues. With 2 bases removed from V and 1 base from J, the gap between germline ends came to 11 bases. Germline lookup yields CDR1 MNHEY and CDR2 SMNVEV (reference sequence). Here the CDR3 DNA reads TGTGCCAGCAGTTTAAACGCAGGGGAGAACACTGAAGCTTTCTTT. Amino acid sequence: CASSLNAGENTEAFF.

V gene TRBV7-6 combines with J gene TRBJ2-7; D gene unclear. Germline V CDR1 and CDR2: SGHVS, FNYEAQ. This CDR3 has 12 residues. Trimming stripped 3 bases from V and 6 bases from J, with 9 bases between. The CDR3 is CASSFGWGEQYF. The CDR3, as DNA: TGTGCCAGCAGCTTTGGGTGGGGCGAGCAGTACTTC.

This clonotype was seen just once. The chain links TRBV5-6 to TRBJ2-7; possibly TRBD2 for D (6 bases). Trimming removed 0 bases from V and 3 bases from J, with 10 bases in between. CDR3 size: 14 residues. Germline V gene sequence: CDR1 SGHDT, CDR2 YYEEEE. Written as DNA, the CDR3 is TGTGCCAGCAGCTTGGCCGGAGGGCTCTACGAGCAGTACTTC. This gives the protein CASSLAGGLYEQYF.

This rearrangement joins TRBV15 to TRBJ1-3, with TRBD1 as a possible D gene (5 bases). CDR3 length: 16 amino acids. V lost 6 bases and J 0 bases, leaving 15 bases between the germline ends. CDR1 is LNHNV and CDR2 is YYDKDF in the germline V gene (reference sequence). CDR3 residues: CATSPEGLGSGNTIYF. The CDR3 nucleotides read TGTGCCACCAGTCCGGAGGGGCTCGGCTCTGGAAACACCATATATTTT.

The chain carries TRBV7-2 and TRBJ2-1; the D gene is possibly TRBD1 (5 bases). V lost 3 bases and J lost 7, with 16 bases in between. Germline CDR1 SGHTA, CDR2 FQGNSA. This CDR3 spans 15 amino acids. The CDR3 bases are TGTGCCAGCAGCTTCGGCAAGGGGAAGGTGAATGAGCAGTTCTTC. Translation gives CASSFGKGKVNEQFF.

This clonotype has a count of ten or more. The genes are TRBV7-2 and TRBJ1-4; no clear D. Germline values: CDR1 SGHTA, CDR2 FQGNSA. The CDR3 sequence is 13 residues long. V shed 5 bases and J shed 8 bases, with 12 bases lying between them. The CDR3 region is CASSDYPPEKLFF. The CDR3 DNA reads as TGTGCCAGCAGCGATTACCCTCCCGAAAAACTGTTTTTT.

This rearrangement joins TRBV28 to TRBJ2-5; 7 nucleotides line up with TRBD1. Germline trimming cut 2 bases from V and 5 bases from J; bases unmatched to any gene: 8. This CDR3 has 15 residues. Looked up from germline, CDR1 is MDHEN and CDR2 is SYDVKM. CDR3 protein: CASSLKRGQGETQYF. For the CDR3, the DNA is TGTGCCAGCAGTTTAAAAAGGGGGCAAGGGGAGACCCAGTACTTC.

This clonotype has ten or more counts. J is TRBJ1-5 and V is TRBV20-1; D gene ambiguous. V lost 0 bases to trimming and J lost 0 bases, with 9 bases between them. The CDR3 spans 15 residues. Germline CDR1 reads DFQATT; CDR2 reads SNEGSKA (reference sequence). CDR3 DNA: TGCAGTGCTAGAGATAGTGGTTATAGCAATCAGCCCCAGCATTTT. It codes for CSARDSGYSNQPQHF.

The chain combines TRBV6-1 with TRBJ1-4; tentative D call: TRBD1 (5 bases). V dropped 2 bases and J dropped 8 bases, with 18 bases sitting between them. Germline V gene data show CDR1 as MNHNS and CDR2 as SASEGT. This CDR3 contains 16 residues. CDR3 loop: CASSEKTGTAFEKLFF. In DNA form, the CDR3 reads TGTGCCAGCAGTGAAAAAACCGGGACCGCCTTCGAAAAACTGTTTTTT.

The J gene is TRBJ1-4, the V gene TRBV2, with a weak D call TRBD1 (6 bases). Germline CDR1 is SNHLY and CDR2 is FYNNEI. The CDR3 extends over 16 amino acids. V dropped 6 bases and J dropped 5 bases, with 19 bases sitting between them. Here the CDR3 reads CASRTSGGGANEKLFF. In DNA, the CDR3 is TGTGCCAGCAGAACAAGCGGCGGGGGGGCAAATGAAAAACTGTTTTTT.

This clonotype appeared a few times. The chain couples TRBV12-3 or TRBV12-4 to TRBJ2-1; 9 bases agree with TRBD1. The V segment lost 5 bases and the J segment 4 bases; nucleotides outside the gene matches: 6. The CDR3 length is 15 residues. The CDR3 coding sequence is TGTGCCAGCAGTCCCTGGGACAGGGTGTACAATGAGCAGTTCTTC. Translation gives CASSPWDRVYNEQFF.

The chain couples TRBV20-1 to TRBJ1-1; D gene ambiguous. Trimming left V 5 bases short and J 11 bases short, with 18 bases between. The CDR3 is 12 amino acids. Germline V gene data show CDR1 as DFQATT and CDR2 as SNEGSKA (reference sequence). The CDR3 nucleotides are TGCAGTGCTCCCTTGGGTGGATGGTTGGCTTTCTTT. Its translation: CSAPLGGWLAFF.

The CDR3 DNA sequence: TGCAGCGTTGACACAGGGGAGAACACCGGGGAGCTGTTTTTT. Residues: CSVDTGENTGELFF. The chain employs TRBV29-1 and TRBJ2-2; TRBD1 matches at 7 bases. J lost 1 base, V lost 3 bases, and 2 bases had no gene match. This CDR3 comprises 14 residues. The germline CDR1 and CDR2 sequences are SQVTM and ANQGSEA.

This rearrangement joins TRBV2 to TRBJ1-2; no reliable D call. Germline CDR1 SNHLY, CDR2 FYNNEI. V gave up 5 bases and J gave up 7 bases, with 14 bases separating them. The CDR3 consists of 13 residues. In DNA form, the CDR3 reads TGTGCCAGCAGTCAAGTATCGGGAGCTGGCTACACCTTC. This gives the protein CASSQVSGAGYTF.

V and J are TRBV20-1 and TRBJ2-1, with 10 bases aligning to TRBD2. The trim removed 6 bases at V and 8 bases at J, leaving 10 bases unmatched. The CDR3 sequence is 14 residues long. Germline CDR1 and CDR2: DFQATT and SNEGSKA (reference sequence). The CDR3 is CSARRLAGGDEQFF. CDR3 nucleotide sequence: TGCAGTGCGAGACGACTAGCGGGTGGGGATGAGCAGTTCTTC.

This clonotype occurred once. V gene TRBV6-1 combines with J gene TRBJ1-1; a possible D gene is TRBD1 (6 bases). The CDR3 contains 16 residues. Germline CDR1 MNHNS, CDR2 SASEGT. V was shortened by 7 bases and J by 5 bases, with 23 bases between the two germline ends. The CDR3 is CASIEGGRGGGTEAFF. The CDR3, as DNA: TGTGCCAGCATTGAGGGGGGGAGGGGTGGAGGGACTGAAGCTTTCTTT.

This clonotype was counted only a few times. In DNA form, the CDR3 reads TGTGCCACCAGCAGAGATCACCTCTCTGGGGCCAACGTCCTGACTTTC. It codes for CATSRDHLSGANVLTF. V is TRBV15 and J is TRBJ2-6; D ambiguous. The CDR3 length is 16 residues. Germline-derived CDR1 and CDR2 are LNHNV and YYDKDF (reference sequence). Trimming took off 0 bases at V and 0 bases at J, with 6 bases between the two ends.

This chain connects TRBV7-4 to TRBJ2-5; D is unresolved. CDR3 length equals 13 residues. Germline V gene data show CDR1 as SGHVT and CDR2 as SQSDAQ. Trimming removed 4 bases at V and 0 bases at J, with 6 bases between. CDR3 protein: CASSSTHQETQYF. The CDR3 coding sequence is TGTGCCAGCAGCTCCACGCACCAAGAGACCCAGTACTTC.

The rearrangement links TRBV15 to TRBJ2-7; unclear D gene. Between the trimmed V and J ends, which lost 7 bases and 0 bases, there was a span of 10 bases. CDR3 size: 13 residues. Germline V gene lookup returns CDR1 LNHNV and CDR2 YYDKDF (reference sequence). The CDR3: CATKAQDSYEQYF. The CDR3 DNA sequence: TGTGCCACCAAGGCCCAGGACTCCTACGAGCAGTACTTC.

This clonotype has a count of ten or more. This chain joins TRBV7-9 and TRBJ2-7; the D gene is possibly TRBD2 (6 bases). Germline CDR1 SEHNR, CDR2 FQNEAQ (reference sequence). V lost 5 bases and J lost 3, with 11 bases in between. The CDR3 runs to 13 residues. The CDR3 spells CASSPRGIYEQYF. CDR3 sequence (DNA): TGTGCCAGCAGCCCACGGGGGATCTACGAGCAGTACTTC.

This clonotype was observed a handful of times. V is TRBV12-3 or TRBV12-4 and J is TRBJ1-5, with 9 bases aligning to TRBD1. V lost 3 bases to trimming and J lost 4 bases; unmatched junction nucleotides: 4. The CDR3 contains 15 residues. CDR3 in amino acids: CASSLTGGRNQPQHF. The CDR3 DNA follows: TGTGCCAGCAGTTTGACAGGGGGAAGGAATCAGCCCCAGCATTTT.

V and J are TRBV19 and TRBJ1-2; possibly TRBD1 for D (5 bases). The V gene lost 5 bases and the J gene lost 8 bases, with 21 bases spanning the gap. CDR3 length: 15 residues. The germline V gene has CDR1 LNHDA and CDR2 SQIVND (reference sequence). CDR3 coding DNA: TGTGCCAGTAGTGCGGCCGTGGGGGAGAATCAGGGCTACACCTTC. Protein sequence: CASSAAVGENQGYTF.

This clonotype was counted ten times or more. The chain links TRBV11-2 to TRBJ2-5; weak D call: TRBD1 (6 bases). This CDR3 has 13 residues. Germline-derived CDR1 and CDR2 are SGHAT and FQNNGV. V was trimmed by 5 bases and J by 4 bases, leaving 11 bases between them. CDR3 DNA: TGTGCCAGCAGCGCACCAGGGGTAGAGACCCAGTACTTC. Residues: CASSAPGVETQYF. The full variable domain, in which reference TRBV11-2 and TRBJ2-5 provide the parts outside the CDR3, is EAGVAQSPRYKIIEKRQSVAFWCNPISGHATLYWYQQILGQGPKLLIQFQNNGVVDDSQLPKDRFSAERLKGVDSTLKIQPAKLEDSAVYLCASSAPGVETQYFGPGTRLLVL.

This clonotype showed up many times. The V and J genes are TRBV27 and TRBJ2-3; TRBD2 agrees at 9 bases. This CDR3 has 14 amino acids. V lost 4 bases, J lost 1 base, and 0 bases stayed unmatched. Germline V gene lookup returns CDR1 MNHEY and CDR2 SMNVEV (reference sequence). Here the CDR3 reads CASSWTSGTDTQYF. The CDR3 DNA sequence: TGTGCCAGCAGTTGGACTAGCGGCACAGATACGCAGTATTTT.

In this sample, this clonotype turned up many times. The V call is TRBV19, the J call TRBJ2-1, with D perhaps matching TRBD2 (5 bases). With 5 bases removed from V and 0 bases from J, the gap between germline ends came to 11 bases. Germline CDR1 LNHDA, CDR2 SQIVND (reference sequence). CDR3 length: 15 residues. CDR3 nucleotide sequence: TGTGCCAGTAGTCCCTCTAGCAGCTCCTACAATGAGCAGTTCTTC. Encoded protein: CASSPSSSSYNEQFF.

As to this clonotype: The junction shows a germline mismatch at one end, possibly a read error. The chain is built from TRBV7-6 and TRBJ2-1; D call uncertain. Germline values: CDR1 SGHVS, CDR2 FNYEAQ. CDR3 length: 13 residues. The CDR3 spells CASSSSLYNGQFF. The CDR3 nucleotides are TGTGCCAGCAGCTCGAGTCTCTACAATGGGCAGTTCTTC.

The chain has TRBV12-3 or TRBV12-4 and TRBJ2-5; the match to TRBD1 covers 10 bases. There are 19 residues in the CDR3. V was pared by 3 bases and J by 2 bases, with 15 bases of the junction left unmatched. The CDR3 reads CASSLRDRGLKDYQETQYF. DNA of the CDR3: TGTGCCAGCAGTTTGCGGGACAGGGGACTAAAGGACTATCAAGAGACCCAGTACTTC.